This T cell receptor (beta chain) was captured by sequencing in a study of blood T cell repertoires in COVID-19. In this sample, this clone turned up a few times. Study processing details: Reference gene primer amplification gave nucleated cell count estimates. Sequencing used immunoSEQ multiplex PCR; TCRdb keeps in-frame clones, though not all of them. The V and J calls and clone size are taken from that table; D and trimming were inferred from the DNA. The sample consists of over 90,000 clones, about four fifths of them appearing once. Germline trimming cut 1 base from V and 9 bases from J; bases unmatched to any gene: 12. This CDR3 contains 19 residues. Germline assignment: CDR1 LGHNA and CDR2 YSLEER.

The genes are TRBV4-3 and TRBJ2-1; 16 nucleotides agree with TRBD2. Specimen: peripheral blood. This clonotype was obtained from a man between 45 and 60 years old with active or convalescent COVID-19. CDR3 nucleotide sequence: TGCGCCAGCAGCCAAGTAGGACCCTGGGGGACTAGCGGGGGGGTTGAGCAGTTCTTC. Its translation: CASSQVGPWGTSGGVEQFF.